This T cell receptor beta chain originates from a study of identical twins. Study findings and constraints: The models gave estimates that fell short of the out-of-frame TCR alpha sharing seen in monozygotic twins.

As regards this clonotype: The target antigen is unknown.

TCRdb reprocessed the 5' RACE reads via MiXCR and lists one record per CDR3 protein. The data hold 500,000 to 550,000 distinct CDR3 sequences, with 20% to 25% observed a single time. CDR1 ENHRY and CDR2 SYGVKD come from the germline V gene. The CDR3 covers 17 residues. The V and J ends lost 2 bases and 3 bases respectively, with 19 bases between them. The same data also contributed to another study, on T cells expressing NK-cell markers. As that study records: Top CD8+ clonotypes included the dominant CD3+CD56+NKG2C+ clonotypes in six donors.

The chain links TRBV10-3 to TRBJ1-2; possibly TRBD1 for D (6 bases). This TCR was sampled from a woman between 18 and 29 years old in good health. Sequenced sample: CD4+ T cells sorted from blood. For the CDR3, the DNA is TGTGCCATCAGTGAGGAGAGGGACATGAGGACCCACTATGGCTACACCTTC. Translation gives CAISEERDMRTHYGYTF.